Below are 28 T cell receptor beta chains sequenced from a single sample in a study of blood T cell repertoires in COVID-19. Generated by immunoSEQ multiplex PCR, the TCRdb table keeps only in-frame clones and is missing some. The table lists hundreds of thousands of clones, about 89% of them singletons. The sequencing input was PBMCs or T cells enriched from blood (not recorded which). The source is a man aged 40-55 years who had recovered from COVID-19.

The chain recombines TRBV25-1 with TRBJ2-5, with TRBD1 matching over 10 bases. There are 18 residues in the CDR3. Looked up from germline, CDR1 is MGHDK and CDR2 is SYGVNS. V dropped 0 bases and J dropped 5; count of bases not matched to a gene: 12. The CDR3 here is CASSEYPDRGLIGETQYF. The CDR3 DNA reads TGTGCCAGCAGTGAATATCCCGACAGGGGGCTTATCGGGGAGACCCAGTACTTC. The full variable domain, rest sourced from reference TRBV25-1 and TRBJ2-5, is EADIYQTPRYLVIGTGKKITLECSQTMGHDKMYWYQQDPGMELHLIHYSYGVNSTEKGDLSSESTVSRIRTEHFPLTLESARPSHTSQYLCASSEYPDRGLIGETQYFGPGTRLLVL.

CDR3 protein: CASSIQGWANEKLFF. The CDR3 DNA follows: TGTGCCAGCAGCATCCAGGGGTGGGCAAATGAAAAACTGTTTTTT. V is TRBV27 and J is TRBJ1-4; tentatively, D is TRBD1 (6 bases). This CDR3 comprises 15 residues. The V end lost 6 bases, the J end lost 5 bases, and 16 bases lay between the germline ends. In germline, CDR1 is MNHEY, CDR2 SMNVEV (reference sequence).

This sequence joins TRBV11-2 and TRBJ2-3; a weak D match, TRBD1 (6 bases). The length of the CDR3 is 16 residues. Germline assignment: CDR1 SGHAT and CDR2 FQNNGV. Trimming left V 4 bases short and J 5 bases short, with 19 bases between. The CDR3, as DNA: TGTGCCAGCAGCTCAGGATTTTTGGGGGCGGGAGATACGCAGTATTTT. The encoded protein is CASSSGFLGAGDTQYF.

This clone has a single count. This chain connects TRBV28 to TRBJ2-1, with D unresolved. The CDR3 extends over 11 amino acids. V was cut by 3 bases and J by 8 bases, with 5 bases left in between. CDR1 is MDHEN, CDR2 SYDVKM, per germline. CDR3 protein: CASSLAYEQFF. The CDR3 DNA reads TGTGCCAGCAGTTTGGCTTATGAGCAGTTCTTC.

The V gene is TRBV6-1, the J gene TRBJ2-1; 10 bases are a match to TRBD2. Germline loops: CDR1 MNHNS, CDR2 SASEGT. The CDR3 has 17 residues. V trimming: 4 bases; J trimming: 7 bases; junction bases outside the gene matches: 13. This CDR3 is CASSGVAGGGSWNEQFF. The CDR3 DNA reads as TGTGCCAGCAGTGGAGTAGCGGGGGGAGGCTCTTGGAATGAGCAGTTCTTC.

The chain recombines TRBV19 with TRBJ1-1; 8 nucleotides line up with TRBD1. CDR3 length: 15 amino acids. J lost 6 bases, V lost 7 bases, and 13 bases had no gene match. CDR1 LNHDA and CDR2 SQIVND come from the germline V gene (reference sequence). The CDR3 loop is CASNPGPGGMAEAFF. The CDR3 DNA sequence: TGTGCCAGTAACCCCGGGCCAGGGGGCATGGCTGAAGCTTTCTTT.

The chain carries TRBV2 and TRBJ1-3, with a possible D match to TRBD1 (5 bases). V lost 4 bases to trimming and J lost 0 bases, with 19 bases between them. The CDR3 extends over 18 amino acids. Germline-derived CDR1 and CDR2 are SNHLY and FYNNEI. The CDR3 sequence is CASSAAQWGTSSGNTIYF. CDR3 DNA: TGTGCCAGCAGTGCCGCCCAGTGGGGCACGAGCTCTGGAAACACCATATATTTT.

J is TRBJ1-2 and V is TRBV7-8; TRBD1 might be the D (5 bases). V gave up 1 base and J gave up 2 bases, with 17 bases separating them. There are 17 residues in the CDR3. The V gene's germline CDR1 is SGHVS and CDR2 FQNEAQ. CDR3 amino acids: CASSLVRVRAKNYGYTF. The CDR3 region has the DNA TGTGCCAGCAGCTTAGTGCGTGTCAGGGCAAAGAACTATGGCTACACCTTC. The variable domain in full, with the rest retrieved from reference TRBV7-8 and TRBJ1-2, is GAGVSQSPRYKVAKRGQDVALRCDPISGHVSLFWYQQALGQGPEFLTYFQNEAQLDKSGLPSDRFFAERPEGSVSTLKIQRTQQEDSAVYLCASSLVRVRAKNYGYTFGSGTRLTVV.

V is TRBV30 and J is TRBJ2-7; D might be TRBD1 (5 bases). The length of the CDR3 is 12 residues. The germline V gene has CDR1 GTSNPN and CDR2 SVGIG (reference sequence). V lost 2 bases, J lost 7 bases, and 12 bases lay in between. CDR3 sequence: CAWSRTPGEQYF. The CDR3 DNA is TGTGCCTGGAGTAGGACACCAGGTGAGCAGTACTTC.

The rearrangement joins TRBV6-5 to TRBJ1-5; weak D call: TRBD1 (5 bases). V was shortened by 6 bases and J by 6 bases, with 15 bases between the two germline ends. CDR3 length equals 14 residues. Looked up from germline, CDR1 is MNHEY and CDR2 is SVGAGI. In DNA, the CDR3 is TGTGCCAGCAGATCTGGGCAGGGCCGTCAGCCCCAGCATTTT. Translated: CASRSGQGRQPQHF.

The CDR3 sequence is CASSDSRGQYNEQFF. The CDR3 nucleotides are TGTGCCAGCAGTGACTCACGAGGCCAATACAATGAGCAGTTCTTC. This rearrangement joins TRBV6-4 to TRBJ2-1; D is ambiguous. Trimming stripped 0 bases from V and 4 bases from J, with 10 bases between. CDR1 MRHNA and CDR2 SNTAGT come from the germline V gene. The length of the CDR3 is 15 residues.

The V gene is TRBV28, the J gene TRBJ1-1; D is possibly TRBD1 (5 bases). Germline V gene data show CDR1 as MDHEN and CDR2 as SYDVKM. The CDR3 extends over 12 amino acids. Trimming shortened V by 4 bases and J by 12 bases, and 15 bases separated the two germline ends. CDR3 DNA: TGTGCCAGCAGTTCTCCAGGGAGGGTAACTTTCTTT. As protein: CASSSPGRVTFF.

The CDR3 loop reads CASSFGVAGGFQETQYF. CDR3 DNA: TGCGCCAGCAGCTTCGGAGTAGCGGGGGGCTTCCAAGAGACCCAGTACTTC. The chain employs TRBV5-1 and TRBJ2-5, with 10 bases identical to TRBD2. The CDR3 covers 17 residues. With 2 bases clipped from V and 1 base from J, the junction kept 8 bases outside the gene matches. Germline V gene sequence: CDR1 SGHRS, CDR2 YFSETQ.

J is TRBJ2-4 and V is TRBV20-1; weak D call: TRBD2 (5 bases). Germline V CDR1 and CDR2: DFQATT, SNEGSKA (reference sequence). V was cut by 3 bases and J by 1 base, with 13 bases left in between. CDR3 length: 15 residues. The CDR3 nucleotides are TGCAGTGCTAGTAGAGGGCTAGGGGCCAAAAACATTCAGTACTTC. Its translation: CSASRGLGAKNIQYF.

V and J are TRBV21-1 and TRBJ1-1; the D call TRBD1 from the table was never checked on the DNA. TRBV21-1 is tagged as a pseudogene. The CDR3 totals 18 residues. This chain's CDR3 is CASSKAEDSTLMNTEAFF. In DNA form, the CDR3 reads TGTGCCAGCAGCAAAGCGGAGGACAGCACCTTGATGAACACTGAAGCTTTCTTT.

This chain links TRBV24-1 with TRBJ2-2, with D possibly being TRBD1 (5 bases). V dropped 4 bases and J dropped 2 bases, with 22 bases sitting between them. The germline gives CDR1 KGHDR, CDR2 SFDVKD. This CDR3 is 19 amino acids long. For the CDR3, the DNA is TGTGCCACCAGTGACCGAGTTGGACACGTAAGCACAAACACCGGGGAGCTGTTTTTT. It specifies CATSDRVGHVSTNTGELFF.

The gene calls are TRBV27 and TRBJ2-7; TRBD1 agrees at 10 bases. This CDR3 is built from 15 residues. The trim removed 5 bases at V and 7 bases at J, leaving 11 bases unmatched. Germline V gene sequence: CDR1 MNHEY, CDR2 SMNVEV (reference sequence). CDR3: CASSPAGTGAWEQYF. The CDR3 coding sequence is TGTGCCAGCAGTCCGGCCGGGACAGGGGCTTGGGAGCAGTACTTC.

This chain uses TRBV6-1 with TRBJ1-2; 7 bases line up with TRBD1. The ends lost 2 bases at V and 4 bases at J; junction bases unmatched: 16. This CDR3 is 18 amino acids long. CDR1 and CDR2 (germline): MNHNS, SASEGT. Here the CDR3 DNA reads TGTGCCAGCAGTGAATCGTTGAACAGGGGTCAGCGTGGCTATGGCTACACCTTC. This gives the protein CASSESLNRGQRGYGYTF.

CDR3 protein: CASSLTGGRYNEQFF. The CDR3 nucleotides are TGTGCCAGCAGTTTAACGGGAGGCCGCTACAATGAGCAGTTCTTC. The chain is built from TRBV27 and TRBJ2-1, with TRBD2 matching over 7 bases. This CDR3 spans 15 amino acids. Per germline, CDR1 MNHEY and CDR2 SMNVEV (reference sequence). Losses at the gene ends were 2 bases for V and 3 bases for J; bases not matched to a gene: 4.

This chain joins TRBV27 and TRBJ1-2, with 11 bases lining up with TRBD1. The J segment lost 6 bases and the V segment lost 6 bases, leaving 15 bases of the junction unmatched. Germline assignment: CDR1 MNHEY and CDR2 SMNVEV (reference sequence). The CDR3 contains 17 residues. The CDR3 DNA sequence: TGTGCCAGCAGGCCCCTGAGGAAAGGACAGGGGGCTGATGGCTACACCTTC. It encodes CASRPLRKGQGADGYTF.

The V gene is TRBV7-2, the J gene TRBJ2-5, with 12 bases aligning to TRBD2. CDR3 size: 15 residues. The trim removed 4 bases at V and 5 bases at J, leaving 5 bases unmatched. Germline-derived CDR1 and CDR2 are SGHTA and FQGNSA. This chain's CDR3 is CASSYRLAGEETQYF. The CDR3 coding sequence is TGTGCCAGCAGCTACAGACTAGCGGGAGAGGAGACCCAGTACTTC.

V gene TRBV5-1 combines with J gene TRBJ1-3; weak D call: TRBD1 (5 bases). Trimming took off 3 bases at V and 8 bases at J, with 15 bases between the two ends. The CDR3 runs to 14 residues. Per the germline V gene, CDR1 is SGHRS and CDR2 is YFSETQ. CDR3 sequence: CASSSRDYLDTIYF. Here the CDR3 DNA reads TGCGCCAGCAGCTCTCGGGACTACTTAGACACCATATATTTT.

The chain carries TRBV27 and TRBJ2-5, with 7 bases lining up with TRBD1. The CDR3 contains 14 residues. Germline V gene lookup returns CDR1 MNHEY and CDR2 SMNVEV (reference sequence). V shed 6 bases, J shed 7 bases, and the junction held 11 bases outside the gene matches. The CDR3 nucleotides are TGTGCCAGCAGACCAGAACAGGGGTCCAGGACCCAGTACTTC. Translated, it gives CASRPEQGSRTQYF.

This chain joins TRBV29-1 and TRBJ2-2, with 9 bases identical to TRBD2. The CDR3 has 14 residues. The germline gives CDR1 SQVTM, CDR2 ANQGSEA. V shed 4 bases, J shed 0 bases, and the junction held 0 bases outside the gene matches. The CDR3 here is CSVVAGANTGELFF. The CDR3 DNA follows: TGCAGCGTTGTAGCGGGAGCGAACACCGGGGAGCTGTTTTTT.

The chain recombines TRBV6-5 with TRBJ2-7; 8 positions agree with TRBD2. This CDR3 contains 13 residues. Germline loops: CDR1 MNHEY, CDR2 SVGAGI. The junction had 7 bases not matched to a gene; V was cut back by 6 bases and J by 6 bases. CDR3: CASRRTSGFEQYF. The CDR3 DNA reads TGTGCCAGCAGGCGCACTAGCGGCTTCGAGCAGTACTTC.

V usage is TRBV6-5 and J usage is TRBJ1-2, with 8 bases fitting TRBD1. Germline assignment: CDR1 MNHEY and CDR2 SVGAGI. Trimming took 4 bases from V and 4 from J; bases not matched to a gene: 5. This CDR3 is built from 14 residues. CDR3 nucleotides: TGTGCCAGCAGTTCCAACCAGGGGGCCTATGGCTACACCTTC. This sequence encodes CASSSNQGAYGYTF.

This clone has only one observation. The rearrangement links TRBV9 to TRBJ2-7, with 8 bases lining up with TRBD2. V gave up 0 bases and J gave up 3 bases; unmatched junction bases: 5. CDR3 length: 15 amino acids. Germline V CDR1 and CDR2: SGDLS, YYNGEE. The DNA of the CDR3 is TGTGCCAGCAGCGTAGGGAATAGCGGGGTCTACGAGCAGTACTTC. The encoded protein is CASSVGNSGVYEQYF.

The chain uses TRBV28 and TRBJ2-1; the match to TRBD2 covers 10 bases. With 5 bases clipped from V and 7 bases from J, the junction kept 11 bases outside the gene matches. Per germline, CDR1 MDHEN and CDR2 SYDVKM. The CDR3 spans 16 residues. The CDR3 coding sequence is TGTGCCAGCAGTCTCTCAGCGGGAGGGCCCTCGAATGAGCAGTTCTTC. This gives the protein CASSLSAGGPSNEQFF.